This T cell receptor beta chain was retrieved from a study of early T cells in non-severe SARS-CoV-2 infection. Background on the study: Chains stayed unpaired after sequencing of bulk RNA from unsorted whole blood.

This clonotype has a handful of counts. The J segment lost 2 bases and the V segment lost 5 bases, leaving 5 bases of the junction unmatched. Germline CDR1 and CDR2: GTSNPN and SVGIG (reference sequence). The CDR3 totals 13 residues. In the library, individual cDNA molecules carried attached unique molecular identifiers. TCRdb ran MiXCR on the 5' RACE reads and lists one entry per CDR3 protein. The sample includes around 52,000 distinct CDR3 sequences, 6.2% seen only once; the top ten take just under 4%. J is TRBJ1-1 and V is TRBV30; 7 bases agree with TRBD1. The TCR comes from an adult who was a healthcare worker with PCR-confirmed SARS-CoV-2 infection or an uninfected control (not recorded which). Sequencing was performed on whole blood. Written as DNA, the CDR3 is TGTGCCTGGCAAGGACAGGAAAACACTGAAGCTTTCTTT. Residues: CAWQGQENTEAFF.